Listed below are T cell receptor beta chains from one sample, sequenced in a study of OX40 agonist ivuxolimab in advanced cancers. The repertoire was sequenced with immunoSEQ multiplex PCR; TCRdb's copy has only in-frame clones and lacks some. This sample has approximately 78,000 clones, with about 83% found just once. The specimen was CD4+ or CD8+ T cells sorted from blood, collected in a trial of the OX40 agonist ivuxolimab. These receptors all come from an adult with an advanced solid tumor such as melanoma, head and neck, liver or kidney cancer. Both conserved end residues are part of each CDR3. Each record gives: clone size, V gene, D gene, J gene, CDR3 protein, CDR3 DNA. D genes are given only for firm matches. A clone size is listed for some rows: how often the clone was seen (once, few, many), or a class if it is expanded.

NA	TRBV4-2	NA	TRBJ2-5	CASSRYGEETQYF	TGTGCCAGCAGCCGTTATGGGGAAGAGACCCAGTACTTC
NA	TRBV4-1	NA	TRBJ1-4	CASSQVRTPTNEKLFF	TGCGCCAGCAGCCAAGTACGGACTCCAACTAATGAAAAACTGTTTTTT
NA	TRBV6-5	NA	TRBJ2-7	CASSYSFAGRVYEQYF	TGTGCCAGCAGTTACTCGTTCGCGGGGCGCGTCTACGAGCAGTACTTC
NA	TRBV27	NA	TRBJ1-3	CASRTTASGRNTIYF	TGTGCCAGCAGAACGACAGCCTCGGGTAGAAACACCATATATTTT
NA	TRBV6-5	NA	TRBJ2-7	CASTLGAGLYEQYF	TGTGCCAGCACCTTGGGGGCAGGGCTCTACGAGCAGTACTTC
NA	TRBV19	TRBD1	TRBJ1-6	CASTGDRLNSPLHF	TGTGCCAGTACGGGGGACAGGCTTAATTCACCCCTCCACTTT
NA	TRBV27	TRBD1	TRBJ1-1	CASSRRGFSEAFF	TGTGCCAGCAGCCGCAGGGGGTTTTCTGAAGCTTTCTTT
NA	TRBV18	NA	TRBJ1-1	CASSSSGEAFF	TGTGCCAGCTCATCATCAGGGGAAGCTTTCTTT
NA	TRBV4-1	NA	TRBJ2-1	CASSQLSGAGEQFF	TGCGCCAGCAGCCAACTGTCGGGGGCGGGCGAGCAGTTCTTC
few	TRBV19	NA	TRBJ1-5	CASSKGNQPQHF	TGTGCCAGTAGTAAGGGCAATCAGCCCCAGCATTTT
once	TRBV5-6	TRBD2	TRBJ2-7	CASSLVPTLAGAYEQYF	TGTGCCAGCAGCCTTGTACCCACCTTAGCGGGGGCCTACGAGCAGTACTTC
NA	TRBV15	NA	TRBJ2-4	CATSRGTRSELGGIQYF	TGTGCCACCAGCAGAGGGACTCGTTCAGAGCTAGGGGGGATTCAGTACTTC
NA	TRBV9	TRBD2	TRBJ2-7	CASSAHRTSGTLYEQYF	TGTGCCAGCAGCGCACATAGGACTAGCGGGACCCTATACGAGCAGTACTTC
NA	TRBV15	NA	TRBJ1-1	CATSSRAGAEAFF	TGTGCCACCAGCAGCAGAGCAGGGGCTGAAGCTTTCTTT
NA	TRBV7-9	NA	TRBJ1-1	CASSLAGGIGVTEAFF	TGTGCCAGCAGCTTAGCGGGCGGAATTGGGGTCACTGAAGCTTTCTTT
once	TRBV11-2	TRBD2	TRBJ2-7	CASSLVRTSGSSYEQYF	TGTGCCAGCAGCTTAGTTAGAACTAGCGGGAGCTCCTACGAGCAGTACTTC
few	TRBV5-5	NA	TRBJ2-3	CASSPDLTDTQYF	TGTGCCAGCAGCCCGGACCTCACAGATACGCAGTATTTT
NA	TRBV14	TRBD1	TRBJ1-4	CASSQGDSSTNEKLFF	TGTGCCAGCAGCCAAGGGGACAGCTCAACTAATGAAAAACTGTTTTTT
NA	TRBV7-8	NA	TRBJ2-7	CASSLEDSYSYEQYF	TGTGCCAGCAGCTTAGAAGACAGCTATTCCTACGAGCAGTACTTC
NA	TRBV7-2	NA	TRBJ1-5	CASTVAPGKSNQPQHF	TGTGCCAGCACCGTAGCCCCGGGGAAGAGCAATCAGCCCCAGCATTTT
NA	TRBV21-1	NA	TRBJ1-5	CASSSVDQPQHF	TGTGCCAGCAGCAGCGTAGATCAGCCCCAGCATTTT
NA	TRBV19	NA	TRBJ1-5	CASSTRDLRNQPQHF	TGTGCCAGTAGTACCCGGGACCTTCGAAATCAGCCCCAGCATTTT
NA	TRBV10-3	NA	TRBJ2-7	CATGSSSYEQYF	TGTGCCACCGGGAGTTCCTCCTACGAGCAGTACTTC
many	TRBV7-9	NA	TRBJ2-7	CASSGVGRNYEQYF	TGTGCCAGCAGCGGCGTGGGGCGGAACTACGAGCAGTACTTC
NA	TRBV28	TRBD1	TRBJ2-7	CAGNVEGASYEQYF	TGTGCCGGCAATGTCGAGGGGGCTTCCTACGAGCAGTACTTC
once	TRBV7-6	TRBD1	TRBJ1-2	CASSLARTGQGSFTF	TGTGCCAGCAGCTTAGCGCGGACGGGACAGGGCTCATTCACCTTC
NA	TRBV7-2	NA	TRBJ2-3	CASSFTRGSSTDTQYF	TGTGCCAGCAGCTTTACCAGGGGATCTAGCACAGATACGCAGTATTTT
NA	TRBV27	NA	TRBJ2-7	CASSLHDAAYEQYF	TGTGCCAGCAGTTTGCACGACGCGGCCTACGAGCAGTACTTC
NA	TRBV6-1	NA	TRBJ1-5	CASSEAGGANQPQHF	TGTGCCAGCAGTGAAGCGGGGGGGGCTAATCAGCCCCAGCATTTT
NA	TRBV5-6	NA	TRBJ1-3	CASSLLTVGTSSGNTIYF	TGTGCCAGCAGCTTGTTGACAGTTGGCACGAGCTCTGGAAACACCATATATTTT
once	TRBV9	NA	TRBJ2-3	CASTGAQYTDTQYF	TGTGCCAGCACGGGGGCCCAGTACACAGATACGCAGTATTTT
NA	TRBV19	NA	TRBJ2-4	CASSWVPKGNIQYF	TGTGCCAGTAGTTGGGTCCCTAAGGGAAACATTCAGTACTTC
NA	TRBV6-5	NA	TRBJ2-7	CASSYSIRGLYEQYF	TGTGCCAGCAGTTACTCGATCCGGGGCCTTTACGAGCAGTACTTC